This TCR beta chain originates from a study of vaccination effects on CD4 cells after COVID-19. Study as a whole: CD4+ T cells specific for antigen were expanded with viral peptide pools by the ViraFEST assay before sequencing.

This clone was detected a few times. Its antigen is unknown. Profiled with immunoSEQ multiplex PCR; TCRdb holds only in-frame clones, not every one. The sample contains approximately 9,300 clones, roughly 80% of which appear only once. When around ten days of culture had elapsed, CD4+ T cells were isolated. Participants received two doses of either the BNT162b2 or mRNA-1273 vaccine. The CDR3 covers 16 residues. The germline V and J ends were trimmed by 6 bases and 5 bases, with 22 bases remaining between them. Germline CDR1 reads LNHNV; CDR2 reads YYDKDF (reference sequence). V and J are TRBV15 and TRBJ1-1; tentatively, D is TRBD1 (5 bases). Sequencing used CD4+ T cells from PBMCs cultured without peptide, obtained after COVID-19 vaccination. The receptor comes from a human donor who received a COVID-19 vaccine. CDR3: CATRYWGRVVETEAFF. The DNA for the CDR3 is TGTGCCACCAGATATTGGGGCAGGGTGGTTGAGACTGAAGCTTTCTTT.